A selection of T cell receptor beta chains follows, all from one sample in a study of T cells in narcolepsy. The repertoire was sequenced with immunoSEQ multiplex PCR; TCRdb's copy has only in-frame clones and lacks some. The sample includes around 31,000 clones, 78% of them seen just once. Sequencing was carried out using CD45RA- memory CD4+ T cells from PBMCs. These receptors all stem from a human donor with narcolepsy. CDR3s include the opening cysteine and the closing phenylalanine or tryptophan. Each record gives: V gene, clone size, J gene, D gene, CDR3 protein, CDR3 DNA. A D gene is named only where the DNA matches it firmly. Clone size is not always given. Where it is, it says once, few, many or a class for expanded clones.

>TRBV18|.|TRBJ2-7|TRBD1
CASSPPLGQGARYEQYF
TGTGCCAGCTCACCACCACTAGGACAGGGGGCTAGGTACGAGCAGTACTTC
>TRBV6-5|.|TRBJ1-5|.
CASGPEVGRNQPQHF
TGTGCCAGCGGACCTGAGGTGGGGCGCAATCAGCCCCAGCATTTT
>TRBV7-2|.|TRBJ1-2|.
CASSPDSRGYTF
TGTGCCAGCAGCCCTGACAGTCGTGGCTACACCTTC
>TRBV25-1|.|TRBJ2-1|TRBD1
CASTSGTGGASYNEQFF
TGTGCCAGCACCTCTGGGACAGGGGGCGCCTCCTACAATGAGCAGTTCTTC
>TRBV6-1|few|TRBJ2-1|.
CASSVTHYNEQFF
TGTGCCAGCAGTGTAACCCATTACAATGAGCAGTTCTTC
>TRBV9|.|TRBJ2-3|.
CASSTHTDTQYF
TGTGCCAGCAGCACCCACACAGATACGCAGTATTTT
>TRBV7-2|.|TRBJ1-2|.
CASSSQTGFGYTF
TGTGCCAGCAGCTCCCAAACAGGGTTTGGCTACACCTTC
>TRBV5-4|.|TRBJ1-1|.
CASSGRGVLVRTEAFF
TGTGCCAGCAGCGGTCGCGGGGTTTTGGTTCGCACTGAAGCTTTCTTT
>TRBV18|.|TRBJ2-6|.
CASSPNTRGEGGGANVLTF
TGTGCCAGCTCACCGAACACTAGGGGGGAAGGCGGTGGGGCCAACGTCCTGACTTTC
>TRBV5-8|.|TRBJ2-5|.
CASSLLVGGGETQYF
TGTGCCAGCAGCTTATTGGTAGGAGGGGGAGAGACCCAGTACTTC
>TRBV9|.|TRBJ2-1|TRBD2
CASSESGEGYNEQFF
TGTGCCAGCAGCGAGAGCGGGGAGGGATACAATGAGCAGTTCTTC
>TRBV5-6|.|TRBJ2-1|TRBD1
CASSLYWDSLNEQFF
TGTGCCAGCAGCTTGTACTGGGACAGTCTCAATGAGCAGTTCTTC
>TRBV7-9|.|TRBJ1-4|.
CASSLISLRATNEKLFF
TGTGCCAGCAGCTTAATTTCCCTTAGGGCAACTAATGAAAAACTGTTTTTT
>TRBV5-1|once|TRBJ1-1|.
CASSQFVRGTEAFF
TGCGCCAGCAGCCAATTCGTCAGGGGCACTGAAGCTTTCTTT
>TRBV27|.|TRBJ2-7|TRBD1
CASSLGTGGPYEQYF
TGTGCCAGCAGTTTAGGGACAGGGGGTCCTTACGAGCAGTACTTC
>TRBV2|few|TRBJ1-5|.
CASSGDSNQPQHF
TGTGCCAGCAGTGGGGACAGCAATCAGCCCCAGCATTTT